Shown below are 16 T cell receptor beta chains from a single sample sequenced in a study of cytomegalovirus exposure and HLA in healthy donors. Measured with immunoSEQ multiplex PCR; TCRdb has only the in-frame clones, and not every one. The sample includes 90,000 to 130,000 clones, approximately 94% of them seen just once. Sequencing used PBMCs. These receptors originate from a woman under 30 in good health and CMV-seronegative.

This clone has just one count. The rearrangement joins TRBV11-1 to TRBJ2-1, with TRBD2 identical over 9 bases. J lost 10 bases, V lost 6 bases, and 16 bases had no gene match. The germline V gene encodes CDR1 SGHAT and CDR2 FQDESV (reference sequence). The CDR3 spans 16 residues. The CDR3 spells CASRHRWAGGETEQFF. Here the CDR3 DNA reads TGTGCCAGCAGGCACCGATGGGCGGGGGGGGAGACGGAGCAGTTCTTC.

The chain links TRBV15 to TRBJ1-1, with 7 bases identical to TRBD1. The CDR3 length is 16 residues. V trimming: 1 base; J trimming: 3 bases; junction bases outside the gene matches: 8. CDR1 and CDR2 (germline): LNHNV, YYDKDF (reference sequence). CDR3 in amino acids: CATSRGDDRVDTEAFF. DNA for the CDR3: TGTGCCACCAGCAGAGGGGACGACAGGGTAGACACTGAAGCTTTCTTT.

The chain couples TRBV28 to TRBJ1-2; 7 bases line up with TRBD1. This CDR3 is 15 amino acids long. V was pared by 6 bases and J by 8 bases, with 15 bases of the junction left unmatched. CDR1 is MDHEN and CDR2 is SYDVKM in the germline V gene. Written as DNA, the CDR3 is TGTGCCAGCAGACGGCTAGGGGGCGCGGTAGGGGGCTACACCTTC. Amino acids: CASRRLGGAVGGYTF.

The rearrangement joins TRBV27 to TRBJ2-7, with 9 nucleotides matching TRBD1. This CDR3 spans 14 amino acids. Germline V lookup: CDR1 MNHEY, CDR2 SMNVEV (reference sequence). V shed 5 bases, J shed 3 bases, and the junction held 5 bases outside the gene matches. The chain's CDR3 is CASSPRTGDYEQYF. As DNA, the CDR3 is TGTGCCAGCAGTCCGCGGACAGGGGACTACGAGCAGTACTTC.

The CDR3 loop is CASSESLTSGGLSSYNEQFF. DNA for the CDR3: TGTGCCAGCAGTGAATCCCTGACTAGCGGGGGGCTAAGCTCCTACAATGAGCAGTTCTTC. V gene TRBV6-1 combines with J gene TRBJ2-1, with TRBD2 matching over 13 bases. V was pared by 2 bases and J by 0 bases, with 10 bases of the junction left unmatched. Per germline, CDR1 MNHNS and CDR2 SASEGT. The CDR3 contains 20 residues.

The chain recombines TRBV7-2 with TRBJ2-7; 8 bases align to TRBD2. In germline, CDR1 is SGHTA, CDR2 FQGNSA. This CDR3 contains 16 residues. With 5 bases clipped from V and 0 bases from J, the junction kept 9 bases outside the gene matches. In DNA form, the CDR3 reads TGTGCCAGCAGCACACGGGGGGGCCTAAGCTCCTACGAGCAGTACTTC. Amino acid sequence: CASSTRGGLSSYEQYF.

CDR3 loop: CASRGANGNEQFF. The DNA of the CDR3 is TGTGCCAGCCGGGGGGCGAATGGTAATGAGCAGTTCTTC. V and J are TRBV19 and TRBJ2-1, with D perhaps matching TRBD2 (7 bases). V lost 9 bases and J 7 bases, leaving 16 bases between the germline ends. The germline gives CDR1 LNHDA, CDR2 SQIVND (reference sequence). This CDR3 spans 13 amino acids.

The chain couples TRBV19 to TRBJ1-2, with TRBD1 identical over 8 bases. V lost 7 bases and J lost 5; bases outside the gene matches: 18. This CDR3 has 17 amino acids. CDR1 and CDR2 (germline): LNHDA, SQIVND (reference sequence). CDR3 sequence (DNA): TGTGCCAGTACCCCATACCTGAACGGACAGGGAAAATATGGCTACACCTTC. Amino acid sequence: CASTPYLNGQGKYGYTF. The full variable domain, rest sourced from reference TRBV19 and TRBJ1-2, is DGGITQSPKYLFRKEGQNVTLSCEQNLNHDAMYWYRQDPGQGLRLIYYSQIVNDFQKGDIAEGYSVSREKKESFPLTVTSAQKNPTAFYLCASTPYLNGQGKYGYTFGSGTRLTVV.

The rearrangement uses TRBV6-5 and TRBJ2-7; the match to TRBD1 covers 11 bases. Per germline, CDR1 MNHEY and CDR2 SVGAGI. Losses at the gene ends were 7 bases for V and 5 bases for J; bases not matched to a gene: 4. The CDR3 spans 13 residues. The CDR3 spells CASIRTGGHEQYF. CDR3 nucleotide sequence: TGTGCCAGCATCAGGACAGGGGGCCACGAGCAGTACTTC.

The chain links TRBV11-3 to TRBJ1-1; D call uncertain. Germline V CDR1 and CDR2: SGHNT, YENEEA. The length of the CDR3 is 13 residues. Deletions cut 5 bases from V and 5 bases from J, with 12 bases between. This CDR3 reads CASSAEGYTEAFF. In nucleotides, the CDR3 is TGTGCCAGCAGCGCCGAGGGCTATACTGAAGCTTTCTTT. Together with reference TRBV11-3 and TRBJ1-1, the CDR3 gives the full variable domain: EAGVVQSPRYKIIEKKQPVAFWCNPISGHNTLYWYLQNLGQGPELLIRYENEEAVDDSQLPKDRFSAERLKGVDSTLKIQPAELGDSAVYLCASSAEGYTEAFFGQGTRLTVV.

The CDR3 loop reads CASSAGTASGPQHF. CDR3 nucleotides: TGTGCCAGCAGTGCTGGGACAGCCTCAGGGCCCCAGCATTTT. The gene calls are TRBV2 and TRBJ1-5; TRBD1 aligns across 7 bases. Germline-derived CDR1 and CDR2 are SNHLY and FYNNEI. The V and J ends lost 4 bases and 9 bases, in that order; junction bases with no gene match: 9. This CDR3 has 14 amino acids.

The V call is TRBV5-6, the J call TRBJ1-1; 9 nucleotides align to TRBD1. V lost 4 bases to trimming and J lost 7 bases; unmatched junction nucleotides: 8. The CDR3 runs to 14 residues. Germline CDR1 SGHDT, CDR2 YYEEEE. The CDR3 DNA sequence: TGTGCCAGCAGCGCACCTACAGGGGGCGGTGAAGCTTTCTTT. Its protein product is CASSAPTGGGEAFF.

This rearrangement joins TRBV6-5 to TRBJ1-2; 7 nucleotides match TRBD1. Losses at the gene ends were 9 bases for V and 3 bases for J; bases not matched to a gene: 4. CDR1 is MNHEY, CDR2 SVGAGI, per germline. This CDR3 has 12 amino acids. In DNA form, the CDR3 reads TGTGCCAGTTCGGGACAGTACTATGGCTACACCTTC. It is translated as CASSGQYYGYTF.

This clone was seen only once. The chain is built from TRBV6-4 and TRBJ2-2; 10 positions agree with TRBD1. The junction had 3 bases not matched to a gene; V was cut back by 4 bases and J by 4 bases. This CDR3 is built from 15 residues. Germline assignment: CDR1 MRHNA and CDR2 SNTAGT. The CDR3 protein is CASSGQGAATGELFF. The CDR3 DNA reads TGTGCCAGCAGTGGACAGGGGGCGGCCACCGGGGAGCTGTTTTTT.

This chain links TRBV6-1 with TRBJ1-6; TRBD1 might be the D (5 bases). The CDR3 has 15 amino acids. CDR1 and CDR2 from the germline V gene are MNHNS and SASEGT. The ends were cut back, 2 bases at V and 10 bases at J, with 15 bases in the middle. The CDR3 is CASSELGPFSSPLHF. In DNA form, the CDR3 reads TGTGCCAGCAGTGAATTGGGGCCTTTTAGCTCACCCCTCCACTTT.

This chain uses TRBV30 with TRBJ2-1, with TRBD2 matching over 8 bases. The germline V gene encodes CDR1 GTSNPN and CDR2 SVGIG (reference sequence). The CDR3 is made up of 14 amino acids. J gave up 2 bases and V 2 bases, and 2 bases lay outside the gene matches. The CDR3 DNA is TGTGCCTGGAGTCGAGCGGGGGCCTACAATGAGCAGTTCTTC. Its protein product is CAWSRAGAYNEQFF.